Following are 9 T cell receptor beta chains from one sample sequenced in a study of T cells in Graves' hyperthyroidism and ophthalmopathy. The CDR3 regions of TCR beta were amplified from RNA transcripts. Researchers ran a first-round RT-PCR on the TCR CDR3 using the HTBI primer set. TCRdb re-derived calls from the multiplex PCR reads in MiXCR, one entry per CDR3 protein. The sample shows roughly 500,000 distinct CDR3 sequences, 46% of them seen only once. The sample taken for sequencing was peripheral blood or thyroid tissue (not recorded which). All receptors come from an adult woman with Graves' disease, either hyperthyroidism or ophthalmopathy (not recorded which).

This clonotype was found once. The chain links TRBV28 to TRBJ1-1, with a possible D match to TRBD1 (5 bases). The CDR3 loop spans 14 amino acids. Trimming took 5 bases from V and 4 from J, leaving 14 bases between them. Germline CDR1 and CDR2: MDHEN and SYDVKM. The CDR3 DNA reads TGTGCCAGCAGTCACTCCAGGGTGGGCACTGAAGCTTTCTTT. Translating it yields CASSHSRVGTEAFF.

The V call is TRBV3-1, the J call TRBJ1-1; D gene unclear. Trimming left V 5 bases short and J 10 bases short, with 17 bases between. Per germline, CDR1 LGHDT and CDR2 YNNKEL (reference sequence). The CDR3 is 13 amino acids. In DNA, the CDR3 is TGTGCCAGCAGCTCAGACGGCGGGCCGAGAGCTTTCTTT. Translating it yields CASSSDGGPRAFF. Looking up the rest from reference TRBV3-1 and TRBJ1-1 gives the full variable domain: DTAVSQTPKYLVTQMGNDKSIKCEQNLGHDTMYWYKQDSKKFLKIMFSYNNKELIINETVPNRFSPKSPDKAHLNLHINSLELGDSAVYFCASSSDGGPRAFFGQGTRLTVV.

This chain links TRBV20-1 with TRBJ2-5; D not resolved. CDR1 DFQATT and CDR2 SNEGSKA come from the germline V gene (reference sequence). The V end lost 5 bases, the J end lost 5 bases, and 12 bases lay between the germline ends. The CDR3 runs 12 residues. The CDR3 region has the DNA TGCAGTGCTGACACTGAACCTGAGACCCAGTACTTC. It specifies CSADTEPETQYF.

V usage is TRBV7-9 and J usage is TRBJ2-7; maybe TRBD1 (5 bases). This CDR3 region has 13 residues. V was clipped by 4 bases and J by 4 bases, with 11 bases between them. Germline V gene sequence: CDR1 SEHNR, CDR2 FQNEAQ (reference sequence). The CDR3 is CASSSRRGYEQYF. The CDR3 DNA is TGTGCCAGCAGCTCCCGTAGGGGATACGAGCAGTACTTC.

This clonotype occurred many times. CDR3 loop: CASSLYGSGYEQYF. CDR3 in DNA: TGTGCCAGCAGTTTATATGGTAGCGGCTACGAGCAGTACTTC. This chain connects TRBV27 to TRBJ2-7, with D possibly TRBD2 on 6 matching bases. V lost 1 base to trimming and J lost 3 bases, with 10 bases between them. Germline CDR1 MNHEY, CDR2 SMNVEV (reference sequence). The CDR3 runs 14 residues.

The rearrangement joins TRBV20-1 to TRBJ1-2; TRBD1 is a possible D gene (5 bases). This CDR3 has 14 residues. From germline, CDR1 is DFQATT and CDR2 SNEGSKA (reference sequence). V dropped 2 bases and J dropped 3 bases, with 13 bases sitting between them. In DNA form, the CDR3 reads TGCAGTGCTAGAATTGCGGGGGATGACTATGGCTACACCTTC. Its protein is CSARIAGDDYGYTF.

The chain links TRBV2 to TRBJ2-5; D uncertain. Trimming removed 6 bases at V and 3 bases at J, with 8 bases between. The germline V gene encodes CDR1 SNHLY and CDR2 FYNNEI. There are 12 residues in the CDR3. The CDR3, as DNA: TGTGCCAGCAGGGACCCAAAAGAGACCCAGTACTTC. Translating it yields CASRDPKETQYF.

This clonotype has ten or more counts. V is TRBV5-1 and J is TRBJ2-7; D gene unclear. With 0 bases removed from V and 6 bases from J, the gap between germline ends came to 13 bases. This CDR3 spans 14 amino acids. Germline V gene lookup returns CDR1 SGHRS and CDR2 YFSETQ. The CDR3 reads CASSLGLPGGEQYF. The CDR3 nucleotides are TGCGCCAGCAGCTTGGGTCTACCCGGCGGCGAGCAGTACTTC.

The rearrangement links TRBV7-9 to TRBJ2-5; 9 positions match TRBD2. Trimming took 6 bases from V and 5 from J; bases not matched to a gene: 10. The CDR3 runs 15 residues. Germline lookup yields CDR1 SEHNR and CDR2 FQNEAQ (reference sequence). The CDR3 bases are TGTGCCAGCAGTGCACCCGGGACTAGCAGTGAGACCCAGTACTTC. Protein product: CASSAPGTSSETQYF.